The 28 T cell receptor beta chains listed next were all sequenced from one sample in a study of PD-L1 blockade in urothelial cancer. Libraries were prepared by immunoSEQ multiplex PCR; TCRdb keeps only in-frame clonotypes and omits some of them. The sample lists roughly 20,000 clones, roughly 88% occurring once. Source: PBMCs, taken around atezolizumab (anti-PD-L1) treatment. Receptors originate from a middle-aged man with urothelial cancer.

This sequence joins TRBV11-1 and TRBJ2-5; TRBD2 is a possible D gene (6 bases). Germline V lookup: CDR1 SGHAT, CDR2 FQDESV (reference sequence). Trimming pared 4 bases from V and 5 bases from J, leaving 11 bases between. The CDR3 has 13 residues. CDR3 region: CASSSGDSETQYF. CDR3 sequence (DNA): TGTGCCAGCAGCTCGGGGGATTCCGAGACCCAGTACTTC.

This sequence joins TRBV10-3 and TRBJ1-1, with 7 bases lining up with TRBD1. V dropped 9 bases and J dropped 3; count of bases not matched to a gene: 13. Germline values: CDR1 ENHRY, CDR2 SYGVKD. The CDR3 length is 15 residues. CDR3 loop: CAISDPDRVDTEAFF. The DNA for the CDR3 is TGTGCCATTTCTGACCCCGACAGGGTCGACACTGAAGCTTTCTTT.

The gene calls are TRBV19 and TRBJ2-7, with 10 bases identical to TRBD1. Germline V lookup: CDR1 LNHDA, CDR2 SQIVND (reference sequence). With V trimmed by 5 bases and J by 3 bases, 4 bases remained unmatched. This CDR3 has 14 amino acids. The CDR3: CASSPGTGDYEQYF. The CDR3, as DNA: TGTGCCAGTAGTCCAGGGACAGGGGACTACGAGCAGTACTTC.

The chain recombines TRBV19 with TRBJ1-4; possible D gene TRBD1, 6 bases. Looked up from germline, CDR1 is LNHDA and CDR2 is SQIVND (reference sequence). There are 13 residues in the CDR3. V dropped 5 bases and J dropped 10 bases, with 14 bases sitting between them. In DNA, the CDR3 is TGTGCCAGTAGTTCCTCCGAACAGGGAAAACTGTTTTTT. Translated, it gives CASSSSEQGKLFF.

This CDR3 is CASRGGGAQDTQYF. The DNA of the CDR3 is TGTGCCAGCCGGGGCGGGGGGGCCCAAGATACGCAGTATTTT. This chain joins TRBV6-1 and TRBJ2-3; 9 nucleotides align to TRBD2. The CDR3 loop spans 14 amino acids. V shed 8 bases, J shed 5 bases, and the junction held 8 bases outside the gene matches. The germline V gene encodes CDR1 MNHNS and CDR2 SASEGT.

CDR3 protein: CASSLFGRNEQFF. The CDR3 nucleotides read TGTGCCAGCAGCTTATTTGGGAGAAATGAGCAGTTCTTC. The V call is TRBV7-2, the J call TRBJ2-1; D might be TRBD2 (5 bases). Germline CDR1 SGHTA, CDR2 FQGNSA. The CDR3 contains 13 residues. Trimming took off 2 bases at V and 7 bases at J, with 9 bases between the two ends.

The chain combines TRBV5-6 with TRBJ2-2, with 7 bases lining up with TRBD1. Germline assignment: CDR1 SGHDT and CDR2 YYEEEE. Trimming took 4 bases from V and 5 from J; bases not matched to a gene: 11. CDR3 length: 16 amino acids. The CDR3 spells CASSRDLTGRTGELFF. CDR3 DNA: TGTGCCAGCAGCCGGGACCTGACAGGGCGAACCGGGGAGCTGTTTTTT.

This rearrangement joins TRBV9 to TRBJ2-2, with 13 bases that match TRBD2. The CDR3 loop spans 15 amino acids. Germline values: CDR1 SGDLS, CDR2 YYNGEE. V shed 10 bases and J 1 base; nucleotides not matched to a gene: 4. CDR3 bases: TGTGCCTCGGGACTAGCGGGGCAGAACACCGGGGAGCTGTTTTTT. It yields the protein CASGLAGQNTGELFF.

This rearrangement joins TRBV15 to TRBJ1-4; D is uncertain. This CDR3 comprises 15 residues. CDR1 is LNHNV, CDR2 YYDKDF, per germline (reference sequence). Trimming removed 1 base at V and 1 base at J, with 7 bases between. CDR3: CATSRGERTNEKLFF. CDR3 nucleotide sequence: TGTGCCACCAGCAGAGGGGAGCGAACTAATGAAAAACTGTTTTTT.

The gene calls are TRBV6-5 and TRBJ1-4, with TRBD1 identical over 8 bases. Germline CDR1 reads MNHEY; CDR2 reads SVGAGI. This CDR3 spans 14 amino acids. J was trimmed by 7 bases and V by 8 bases; bases with no gene match: 9. CDR3 in DNA: TGTGCCAGCCAGGTCGGACAGGGTTCTGAAAAACTGTTTTTT. It codes for CASQVGQGSEKLFF.

The gene calls are TRBV6-1 and TRBJ2-2, with 7 bases that match TRBD1. V lost 4 bases to trimming and J lost 1 base; unmatched junction nucleotides: 6. Germline CDR1 is MNHNS and CDR2 is SASEGT. This CDR3 has 16 amino acids. The DNA for the CDR3 is TGTGCCAGCAGTGCCCCACAGGGGCGGAACACCGGGGAGCTGTTTTTT. It is translated as CASSAPQGRNTGELFF.

V gene TRBV2 combines with J gene TRBJ2-7, with D possibly matching TRBD1 (6 bases). The V end lost 4 bases, the J end lost 7 bases, and 17 bases lay between the germline ends. Germline CDR1 and CDR2: SNHLY and FYNNEI. The CDR3 is made up of 14 amino acids. CDR3 sequence (DNA): TGTGCCAGCAGTGCTGACAGGCTCGGCGGGGAGCAGTACTTC. Its translation is CASSADRLGGEQYF.

The rearrangement joins TRBV5-1 to TRBJ1-1; TRBD1 is a possible D gene (5 bases). V was cut by 0 bases and J by 2 bases, with 8 bases left in between. CDR1 is SGHRS, CDR2 YFSETQ, per germline. This CDR3 region has 14 residues. In DNA, the CDR3 is TGCGCCAGCAGCTTGGGGGGCTTCAACACTGAAGCTTTCTTT. Its protein is CASSLGGFNTEAFF.

The V and J genes are TRBV7-2 and TRBJ2-1; the D gene is possibly TRBD1 (5 bases). Trimming shortened V by 1 base and J by 1 base, and 8 bases separated the two germline ends. CDR1 is SGHTA, CDR2 FQGNSA, per germline. The CDR3 has 15 amino acids. The CDR3 loop reads CASSLDPGSYNEQFF. CDR3 DNA: TGTGCCAGCAGCTTAGACCCAGGGTCCTACAATGAGCAGTTCTTC.

The chain couples TRBV19 to TRBJ2-5; TRBD1 agrees at 7 bases. Germline V lookup: CDR1 LNHDA, CDR2 SQIVND (reference sequence). V dropped 3 bases and J dropped 7; count of bases not matched to a gene: 11. This CDR3 spans 15 amino acids. The CDR3 region is CASSIDLTGYGTQYF. CDR3 DNA sequence: TGTGCCAGTAGTATCGACCTGACAGGGTACGGGACCCAGTACTTC.

The chain combines TRBV15 with TRBJ2-1; 8 bases agree with TRBD2. The J segment lost 9 bases and the V segment lost 0 bases, leaving 10 bases of the junction unmatched. From germline, CDR1 is LNHNV and CDR2 YYDKDF (reference sequence). This CDR3 region has 16 residues. CDR3 nucleotides: TGTGCCACCAGCAGAGATGGGGGACTAGGTTCGGGTGAGCAGTTCTTC. Its protein is CATSRDGGLGSGEQFF.

This chain links TRBV2 with TRBJ2-5; perhaps TRBD1 as D (5 bases). Trimming took 1 base from V and 4 from J, leaving 10 bases between them. The germline V gene has CDR1 SNHLY and CDR2 FYNNEI. This CDR3 contains 14 residues. CDR3 loop: CASSEVRVRETQYF. CDR3 DNA: TGTGCCAGCAGTGAAGTCAGGGTTCGAGAGACCCAGTACTTC.

The chain combines TRBV7-9 with TRBJ1-2; no clear D gene. Per the germline V gene, CDR1 is SEHNR and CDR2 is FQNEAQ (reference sequence). The CDR3 is 12 amino acids. Trimming removed 7 bases at V and 6 bases at J, with 12 bases between. CDR3 bases: TGTGCCAGCAACCCCATTACGGATGGCTACACCTTC. As protein: CASNPITDGYTF.

This chain links TRBV5-4 with TRBJ2-5, with D uncertain. Germline CDR1 is SGHNT and CDR2 is YYREEE (reference sequence). V shed 1 base and J shed 0 bases, with 10 bases lying between them. The CDR3 sequence is 15 residues long. In nucleotides, the CDR3 is TGTGCCAGCAGCTTGACGCGGAACAACCAAGAGACCCAGTACTTC. This codes for CASSLTRNNQETQYF.

The chain recombines TRBV27 with TRBJ1-6, with TRBD1 matching over 7 bases. Germline assignment: CDR1 MNHEY and CDR2 SMNVEV (reference sequence). The trim removed 3 bases at V and 8 bases at J, leaving 7 bases unmatched. The CDR3 consists of 15 residues. DNA of the CDR3: TGTGCCAGCAGTTTGGGGACAGCCGGTCATTCACCCCTCCACTTT. This encodes CASSLGTAGHSPLHF.

The J gene is TRBJ1-4, the V gene TRBV15, with D maybe TRBD1 (5 bases). The CDR3 covers 13 residues. Trimming took 3 bases from V and 10 from J, leaving 12 bases between them. From germline, CDR1 is LNHNV and CDR2 YYDKDF (reference sequence). This CDR3 reads CATSSDSRGKLFF. CDR3 nucleotides: TGTGCCACCAGCAGTGACAGTCGAGGAAAACTGTTTTTT.

The J gene is TRBJ2-3, the V gene TRBV4-3; 9 bases line up with TRBD1. J was trimmed by 12 bases and V by 0 bases; bases with no gene match: 4. CDR1 is LGHNA and CDR2 is YSLEER in the germline V gene. CDR3 length: 13 amino acids. CDR3 DNA: TGCGCCAGCAGCCAAGAGGGACAGGGCCTTCAGTATTTT. Translating it yields CASSQEGQGLQYF.

The CDR3 DNA sequence: TGTGCCTGGGCCCCGAGGAGGGCCGAGACCCAGTACTTC. It yields the protein CAWAPRRAETQYF. V usage is TRBV30 and J usage is TRBJ2-5; D might be TRBD2 (6 bases). CDR1 and CDR2 (germline): GTSNPN, SVGIG (reference sequence). The CDR3 sequence is 13 residues long. V lost 5 bases to trimming and J lost 5 bases, with 15 bases between them. The full variable domain, rest sourced from reference TRBV30 and TRBJ2-5, is SQTIHQWPATLVQPVGSPLSLECTVEGTSNPNLYWYRQAAGRGLQLLFYSVGIGQISSEVPQNLSASRPQDRQFILSSKKLLLSDSGFYLCAWAPRRAETQYFGPGTRLLVL.

This clone was seen a single time. This sequence joins TRBV11-2 and TRBJ2-1; TRBD1 matches 8 bases. Losses at the gene ends were 4 bases for V and 6 bases for J; bases not matched to a gene: 5. CDR3 length equals 14 residues. Germline-derived CDR1 and CDR2 are SGHAT and FQNNGV. In DNA form, the CDR3 reads TGTGCCAGCAGCTGGGACAGGCTGGGCAATGAGCAGTTCTTC. Encoded protein: CASSWDRLGNEQFF.

The chain joins TRBV5-4 to TRBJ2-7; D possibly corresponds to TRBD1 (6 bases). The CDR3 covers 16 residues. Germline V gives CDR1 SGHNT, CDR2 YYREEE (reference sequence). V was shortened by 0 bases and J by 5 bases, with 18 bases between the two germline ends. The CDR3 region has the DNA TGTGCCAGCAGCTTGGCCATAATAGGAACAGGGAACGAGCAGTACTTC. Amino acids: CASSLAIIGTGNEQYF.

This chain links TRBV25-1 with TRBJ1-6; 8 bases map to TRBD1. CDR1 and CDR2 from the germline V gene are MGHDK and SYGVNS. Germline trimming cut 4 bases from V and 8 bases from J; bases unmatched to any gene: 16. This CDR3 spans 18 amino acids. Here the CDR3 reads CASSVSDRVMLGDSPLHF. CDR3 bases: TGTGCCAGCAGTGTATCGGACAGGGTAATGCTGGGGGATTCACCCCTCCACTTT.

The V gene is TRBV11-2, the J gene TRBJ2-5, with TRBD2 matching 7 bases. Germline V gene lookup returns CDR1 SGHAT and CDR2 FQNNGV. V lost 4 bases to trimming and J lost 4 bases; unmatched junction nucleotides: 6. This CDR3 contains 14 residues. The CDR3 here is CASSSTGTIETQYF. The CDR3 nucleotides read TGTGCCAGCAGCTCAACCGGGACTATAGAGACCCAGTACTTC.

The V and J genes are TRBV5-1 and TRBJ2-2; 9 nucleotides align to TRBD1. CDR3 length: 16 residues. Losses at the gene ends were 1 base for V and 7 bases for J; bases not matched to a gene: 8. CDR1 SGHRS and CDR2 YFSETQ come from the germline V gene. In nucleotides, the CDR3 is TGCGCCAGCAGCTTGAGGGACAGGGAAGGTGTCGGGGAGCTGTTTTTT. Residues: CASSLRDREGVGELFF.